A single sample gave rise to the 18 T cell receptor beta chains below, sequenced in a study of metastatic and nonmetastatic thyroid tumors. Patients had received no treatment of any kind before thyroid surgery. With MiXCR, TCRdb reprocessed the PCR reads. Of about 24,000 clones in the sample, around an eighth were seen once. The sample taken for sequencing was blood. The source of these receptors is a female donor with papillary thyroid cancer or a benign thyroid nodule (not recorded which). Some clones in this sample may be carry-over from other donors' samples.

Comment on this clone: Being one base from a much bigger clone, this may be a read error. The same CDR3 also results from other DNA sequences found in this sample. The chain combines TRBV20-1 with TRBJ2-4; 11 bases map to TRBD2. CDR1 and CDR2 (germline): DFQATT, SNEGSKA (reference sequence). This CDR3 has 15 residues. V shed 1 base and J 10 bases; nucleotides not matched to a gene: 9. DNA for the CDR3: TGCAGTGCTAGAGCCGGGACTAGCGGCTCAAGTATTCAGTACTTC. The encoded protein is CSARAGTSGSSIQYF.

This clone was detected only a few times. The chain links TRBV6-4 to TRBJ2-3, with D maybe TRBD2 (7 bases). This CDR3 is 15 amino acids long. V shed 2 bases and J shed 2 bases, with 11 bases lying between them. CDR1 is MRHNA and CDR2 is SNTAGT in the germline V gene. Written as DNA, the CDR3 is TGTGCCAGCAGTGACGGGGGGGGCCCCACAGATACGCAGTATTTT. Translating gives CASSDGGGPTDTQYF.

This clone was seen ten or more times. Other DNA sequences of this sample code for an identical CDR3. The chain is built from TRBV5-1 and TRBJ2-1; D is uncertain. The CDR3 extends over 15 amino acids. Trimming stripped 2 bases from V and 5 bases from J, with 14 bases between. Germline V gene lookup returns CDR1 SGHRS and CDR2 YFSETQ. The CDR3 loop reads CASSLAQPTDNEQFF. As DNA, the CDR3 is TGCGCCAGCAGCTTAGCGCAGCCCACTGACAATGAGCAGTTCTTC.

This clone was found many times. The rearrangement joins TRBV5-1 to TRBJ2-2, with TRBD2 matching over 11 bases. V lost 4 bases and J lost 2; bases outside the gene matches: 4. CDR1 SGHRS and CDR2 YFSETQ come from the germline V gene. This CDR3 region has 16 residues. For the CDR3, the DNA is TGCGCCAGCAGCCCCAGACTAGCGGGAAACACCGGGGAGCTGTTTTTT. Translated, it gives CASSPRLAGNTGELFF.

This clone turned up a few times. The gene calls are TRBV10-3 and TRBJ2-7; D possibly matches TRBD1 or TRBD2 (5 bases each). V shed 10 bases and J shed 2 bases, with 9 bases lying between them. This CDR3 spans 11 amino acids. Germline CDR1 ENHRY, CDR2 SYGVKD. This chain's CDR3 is CATGATYEQYF. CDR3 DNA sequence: TGTGCCACCGGGGCGACCTACGAGCAGTACTTC.

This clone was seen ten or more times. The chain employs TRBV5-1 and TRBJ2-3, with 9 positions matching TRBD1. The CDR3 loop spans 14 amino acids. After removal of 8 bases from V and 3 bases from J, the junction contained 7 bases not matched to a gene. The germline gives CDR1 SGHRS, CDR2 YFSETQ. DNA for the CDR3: TGCGCCAGTACTAGGACAGGGGTAACAGATACGCAGTATTTT. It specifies CASTRTGVTDTQYF.

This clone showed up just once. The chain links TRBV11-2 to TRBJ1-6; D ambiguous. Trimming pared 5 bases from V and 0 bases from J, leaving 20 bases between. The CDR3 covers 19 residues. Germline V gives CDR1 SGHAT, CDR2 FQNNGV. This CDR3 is CASSHRFWGLSSYNSPLHF. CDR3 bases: TGTGCCAGCAGCCACCGTTTTTGGGGTCTCAGCTCCTATAATTCACCCCTCCACTTT. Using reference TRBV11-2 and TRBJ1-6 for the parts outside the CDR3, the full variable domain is EAGVAQSPRYKIIEKRQSVAFWCNPISGHATLYWYQQILGQGPKLLIQFQNNGVVDDSQLPKDRFSAERLKGVDSTLKIQPAKLEDSAVYLCASSHRFWGLSSYNSPLHFGNGTRLTVT.

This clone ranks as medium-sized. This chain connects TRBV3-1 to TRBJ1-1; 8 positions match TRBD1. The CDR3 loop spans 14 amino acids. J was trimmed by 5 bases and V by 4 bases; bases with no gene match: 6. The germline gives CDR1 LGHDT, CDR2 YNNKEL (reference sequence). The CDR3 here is CASSPGQGSTEAFF. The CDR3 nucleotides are TGTGCCAGCAGCCCTGGACAGGGTTCTACTGAAGCTTTCTTT.

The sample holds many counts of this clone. The CDR3, as DNA: TGCGCCAGCAGTGATCTAGACAGGGGGCGGACGAACTATGGCTACACCTTC. It is translated as CASSDLDRGRTNYGYTF. The rearrangement links TRBV10-2 to TRBJ1-2, with 10 bases that match TRBD1. This CDR3 contains 17 residues. Germline loops: CDR1 WSHSY, CDR2 SAAADI. V lost 3 bases, J lost 2 bases, and 9 bases stayed unmatched.

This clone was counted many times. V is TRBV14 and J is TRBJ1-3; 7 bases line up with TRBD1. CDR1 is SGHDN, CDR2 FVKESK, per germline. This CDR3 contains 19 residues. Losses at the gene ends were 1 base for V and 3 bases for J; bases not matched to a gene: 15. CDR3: CASSQALGSKGGYGNTIYF. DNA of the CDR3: TGTGCCAGCAGCCAAGCCCTGGGCTCCAAAGGGGGCTATGGAAACACCATATATTTT.

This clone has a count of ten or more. CDR3 amino acids: CASSLGPHHEQYF. CDR3 coding DNA: TGTGCCAGCAGCTTAGGCCCGCACCACGAGCAGTACTTC. This rearrangement joins TRBV11-2 to TRBJ2-7; D is unresolved. V was clipped by 1 base and J by 5 bases, with 9 bases between them. CDR1 and CDR2 (germline): SGHAT, FQNNGV. This CDR3 spans 13 amino acids.

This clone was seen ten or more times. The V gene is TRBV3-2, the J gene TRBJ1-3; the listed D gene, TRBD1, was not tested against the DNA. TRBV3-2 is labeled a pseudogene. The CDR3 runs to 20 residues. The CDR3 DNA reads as TGTGCCAGCAGCCCATACCGGGACAGGGTCCACGCGCTCAGCTTAAACACCATATATTTT. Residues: CASSPYRDRVHALSLNTIYF.

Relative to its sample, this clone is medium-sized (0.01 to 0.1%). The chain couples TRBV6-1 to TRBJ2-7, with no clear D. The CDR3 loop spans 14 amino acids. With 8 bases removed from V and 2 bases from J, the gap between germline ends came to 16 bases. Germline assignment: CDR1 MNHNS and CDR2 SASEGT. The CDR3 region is CASGTSDGTYEQYF. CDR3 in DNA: TGTGCCAGCGGAACGTCGGACGGCACCTACGAGCAGTACTTC.

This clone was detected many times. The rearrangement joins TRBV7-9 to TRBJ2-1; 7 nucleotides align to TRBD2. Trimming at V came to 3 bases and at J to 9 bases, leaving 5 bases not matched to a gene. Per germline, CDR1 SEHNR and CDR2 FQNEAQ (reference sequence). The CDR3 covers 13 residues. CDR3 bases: TGTGCCAGCAGCTTTCTAGCGGTTGGTGAGCAGTTCTTC. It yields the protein CASSFLAVGEQFF.

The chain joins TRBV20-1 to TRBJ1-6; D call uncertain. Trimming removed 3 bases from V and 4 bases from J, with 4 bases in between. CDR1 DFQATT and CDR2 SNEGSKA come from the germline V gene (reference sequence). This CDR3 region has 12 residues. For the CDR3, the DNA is TGCAGTGCTAGGACATATAATTCACCCCTCCACTTT. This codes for CSARTYNSPLHF.

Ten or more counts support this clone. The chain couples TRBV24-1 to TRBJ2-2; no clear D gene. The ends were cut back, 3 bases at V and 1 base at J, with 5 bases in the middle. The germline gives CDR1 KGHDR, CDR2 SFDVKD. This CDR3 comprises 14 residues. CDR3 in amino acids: CATSDTRNTGELFF. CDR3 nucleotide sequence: TGTGCCACCAGTGATACCCGGAACACCGGGGAGCTGTTTTTT.

For the CDR3, the DNA is TGTGCCAGCAGTTACGGCGGGAGGGCCAGCACAGATACGCAGTATTTT. Translated, it gives CASSYGGRASTDTQYF. The chain couples TRBV6-2 or TRBV6-3 to TRBJ2-3; 9 nucleotides agree with TRBD2. J lost 0 bases, V lost 2 bases, and 3 bases had no gene match. Per germline, CDR1 MNHEY and CDR2 SVGEGT. CDR3 length: 16 amino acids.

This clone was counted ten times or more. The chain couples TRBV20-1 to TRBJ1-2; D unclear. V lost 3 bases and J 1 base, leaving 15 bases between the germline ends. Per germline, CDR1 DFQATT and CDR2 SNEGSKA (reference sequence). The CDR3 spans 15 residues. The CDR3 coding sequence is TGCAGTGCTAGCCCCGCTACGACGGGTAACTATGGCTACACCTTC. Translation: CSASPATTGNYGYTF.